Each of the 12 T cell receptor beta chains below was sequenced from the same sample in a study of a mutant IDH1 vaccine in newly diagnosed glioma. The time point denotes: week 5, during vaccination. Doses of 300 ug of mutant IDH1 20-mer peptide were given with topical imiquimod. Their antigens are not known. Assay: immunoSEQ multiplex PCR; the TCRdb copy retains only in-frame clones and omits some. The data show about 54,000 clones, approximately 81% seen once. Sequencing used PBMCs, obtained from a glioma patient whose treatment included an IDH1 peptide vaccine. The receptors stem from a man aged 25 to 40 with glioma.

The chain employs TRBV5-1 and TRBJ1-4; 9 bases agree with TRBD1. The CDR3 is 16 residues long. Germline V gene data show CDR1 as SGHRS and CDR2 as YFSETQ. Trimming removed 0 bases from V and 10 bases from J; junction bases left unmatched: 10. In DNA, the CDR3 is TGCGCCAGCAGCTTGGATTCTAGGACAGGGGCCGGAAAACTGTTTTTT. This gives the protein CASSLDSRTGAGKLFF.

The CDR3 DNA is TGTGCCAGTAGCCGTATTACCGGGACAGCGGCTTCACCCCTCCACTTT. Translated: CASSRITGTAASPLHF. This rearrangement joins TRBV19 to TRBJ1-6; 7 bases agree with TRBD1. J gave up 9 bases and V 6 bases, and 14 bases lay outside the gene matches. From germline, CDR1 is LNHDA and CDR2 SQIVND (reference sequence). This CDR3 is built from 16 residues.

This chain joins TRBV7-8 and TRBJ2-4; TRBD2 is a possible D gene (6 bases). Germline V gives CDR1 SGHVS, CDR2 FQNEAQ. Trimming removed 0 bases from V and 3 bases from J, with 9 bases in between. The CDR3 has 15 amino acids. As DNA, the CDR3 is TGTGCCAGCAGCTTAGCGGGGGGAGGCAAAAACATTCAGTACTTC. Its translation: CASSLAGGGKNIQYF.

J is TRBJ1-2 and V is TRBV2; D is unresolved. With 6 bases removed from V and 5 bases from J, the gap between germline ends came to 10 bases. The CDR3 runs 12 residues. Germline V gene sequence: CDR1 SNHLY, CDR2 FYNNEI. The CDR3 DNA reads TGTGCCAGCAGATGGGCTGCTTATGGCTACACCTTC. This codes for CASRWAAYGYTF.

The chain has TRBV5-1 and TRBJ2-2; D unresolved. Per germline, CDR1 SGHRS and CDR2 YFSETQ. The V gene lost 4 bases and the J gene lost 4 bases, with 11 bases spanning the gap. The CDR3 sequence is 14 residues long. The CDR3 spells CASSQLSTTGELFF. DNA of the CDR3: TGCGCCAGCAGCCAACTCAGTACCACCGGGGAGCTGTTTTTT.

The chain employs TRBV6-5 and TRBJ1-2; 7 positions match TRBD1. Germline values: CDR1 MNHEY, CDR2 SVGAGI. J gave up 8 bases and V 5 bases, and 8 bases lay outside the gene matches. This CDR3 is 13 amino acids long. CDR3 nucleotide sequence: TGTGCCAGCAGTCTTCAGACAGGGATCGGCTACACCTTC. Its translation is CASSLQTGIGYTF.

This clone was counted a single time. The rearrangement uses TRBV4-2 and TRBJ2-5; D is tentatively TRBD1 or TRBD2 (7 bases each). Germline CDR1 reads LGHNA; CDR2 reads YNFKEQ. CDR3 length: 18 residues. V lost 0 bases and J 3 bases, leaving 20 bases between the germline ends. The CDR3 protein is CASSQDWGGAGGEETQYF. The DNA of the CDR3 is TGTGCCAGCAGCCAAGATTGGGGGGGGGCAGGGGGAGAAGAGACCCAGTACTTC.

This clone was counted only a few times. The chain joins TRBV4-1 to TRBJ2-1; 8 positions match TRBD2. The V gene end was trimmed by 3 bases and the J gene end by 14 bases; junction bases not matched to a gene: 6. Germline-derived CDR1 and CDR2 are MGHRA and YSYEKL. The CDR3 spans 12 residues. The CDR3 DNA is TGCGCCAGCAGCCAGATGCGGGGGGTGGAGTTCTTC. As protein: CASSQMRGVEFF.

This clone was detected once. V is TRBV19 and J is TRBJ1-2; 8 bases align to TRBD1. CDR3 length equals 16 residues. Germline-derived CDR1 and CDR2 are LNHDA and SQIVND (reference sequence). V lost 5 bases to trimming and J lost 0 bases; unmatched junction nucleotides: 8. CDR3 DNA: TGTGCCAGTAGTCCCGTGACAGGGGCGGCTAACTATGGCTACACCTTC. This translates into CASSPVTGAANYGYTF.

This clone was found a few times. The V gene is TRBV28, the J gene TRBJ1-1; D perhaps matches TRBD1 (6 bases). CDR1 MDHEN and CDR2 SYDVKM come from the germline V gene. The CDR3 is 16 amino acids. V was trimmed by 5 bases and J by 3 bases, leaving 19 bases between them. CDR3 nucleotides: TGTGCCAGCAGTCGGGTAACAGGGAATCGGCACACTGAAGCTTTCTTT. Its translation is CASSRVTGNRHTEAFF.

The genes are TRBV7-9 and TRBJ2-1; D is uncertain. Trimming removed 0 bases from V and 2 bases from J, with 11 bases in between. The CDR3 runs 16 residues. Germline lookup yields CDR1 SEHNR and CDR2 FQNEAQ (reference sequence). The CDR3 is CASSLAYRKAYNEQFF. In DNA, the CDR3 is TGTGCCAGCAGCTTAGCGTACCGGAAGGCCTACAATGAGCAGTTCTTC.

The table lists this clone with a count of one. In nucleotides, the CDR3 is TGTGCCAGTAGTAGGGCAGGCGCTGGGGCTTTCTTT. Residues: CASSRAGAGAFF. This chain joins TRBV19 and TRBJ1-1; D is unresolved. V was shortened by 4 bases and J by 11 bases, with 14 bases between the two germline ends. The germline V gene has CDR1 LNHDA and CDR2 SQIVND (reference sequence). This CDR3 is built from 12 residues.